These 4 T cell receptor beta chains came from one sample sequenced in a study of cytomegalovirus exposure and HLA in healthy donors. PCR primers comprised 60 Vbeta and 13 Jbeta primers. Only in-frame clones appear in the TCRdb table, and some are missing; sequencing was by immunoSEQ multiplex PCR. The sample has some 95,000 clones, 77% seen once. Sequenced material: PBMCs. The receptors were sampled from a woman in her thirties or forties in good health and CMV-seronegative.

CDR3 loop: CASVNLPVPQETQYF. In nucleotides, the CDR3 is TGTGCCAGCGTCAATCTCCCGGTCCCTCAAGAGACCCAGTACTTC. This chain links TRBV6-1 with TRBJ2-5; D gene unclear. The CDR3 has 15 residues. The germline V gene encodes CDR1 MNHNS and CDR2 SASEGT. V lost 8 bases and J lost 2, with 18 bases in between.

On this clone itself: The conserved phenylalanine or tryptophan normally closing the CDR3 is absent here, so this likely arose from a read error. This chain joins TRBV6-6 and TRBJ2-3; 10 nucleotides line up with TRBD2. The germline V gene has CDR1 MNHNY and CDR2 SVGAGI (reference sequence). The trim removed 6 bases at V and 6 bases at J, leaving 12 bases unmatched. The CDR3 runs to 16 residues. CDR3 region: CASRPTSGVGGDTQYV. DNA for the CDR3: TGTGCCAGCAGACCCACTAGCGGGGTGGGGGGGGATACGCAGTATGTT.

The J gene is TRBJ1-1, the V gene TRBV19; 8 nucleotides match TRBD1. Germline assignment: CDR1 LNHDA and CDR2 SQIVND (reference sequence). The length of the CDR3 is 14 residues. The ends lost 5 bases at V and 5 bases at J; junction bases unmatched: 7. The DNA for the CDR3 is TGTGCCAGTAGTTCGGACAGGGCCGGGACTGAAGCTTTCTTT. Residues: CASSSDRAGTEAFF.

J is TRBJ1-5 and V is TRBV6-5; 7 positions agree with TRBD1. Germline CDR1 reads MNHEY; CDR2 reads SVGAGI. With 4 bases clipped from V and 4 bases from J, the junction kept 10 bases outside the gene matches. The CDR3 has 16 residues. The DNA for the CDR3 is TGTGCCAGCAGTTCCTGGACAGGAAAAATAAATCAGCCCCAGCATTTT. Its protein product is CASSSWTGKINQPQHF.